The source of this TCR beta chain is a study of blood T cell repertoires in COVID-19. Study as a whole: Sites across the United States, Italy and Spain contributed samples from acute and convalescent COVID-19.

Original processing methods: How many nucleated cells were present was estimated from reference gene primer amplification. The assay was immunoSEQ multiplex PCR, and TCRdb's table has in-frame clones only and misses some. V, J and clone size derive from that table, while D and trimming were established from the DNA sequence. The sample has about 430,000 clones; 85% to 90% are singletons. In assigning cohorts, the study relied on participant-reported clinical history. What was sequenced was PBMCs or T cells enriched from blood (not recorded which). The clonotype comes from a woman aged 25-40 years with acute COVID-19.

CDR3 sequence reads: CASSSPGSPLHF. The DNA for the CDR3 is TGTGCCAGCAGCTCCCCGGGGTCACCCCTCCACTTT. This rearrangement joins TRBV6-5 to TRBJ1-6, with D unclear. The germline V gene has CDR1 MNHEY and CDR2 SVGAGI. The CDR3 is 12 amino acids. V was pared by 6 bases and J by 10 bases, with 10 bases between.